Included here is one T cell receptor (beta chain) sequence, with context. The data derive from a study of control samples from healthy donors and cancer patients. Assay: immunoSEQ multiplex PCR; the TCRdb copy retains only in-frame clones and omits some. The table lists 150,000 or so clones, under 95% of them singletons. This clonotype was sampled from a man aged 18 to 30 in good health. Sequencing was performed on blood.

The CDR3 bases are TGTGCCAGCAGTGTTAGACACCCGGGGAGTGCTGAAGCTTTCTTT. Protein sequence: CASSVRHPGSAEAFF. The V and J genes are TRBV25-1 and TRBJ1-1; D is uncertain. Between the trimmed V and J ends, which lost 4 bases and 6 bases, there was a span of 18 bases. This CDR3 comprises 15 residues. Germline CDR1 is MGHDK and CDR2 is SYGVNS.